This T cell receptor beta chain was profiled in a study of blood T cell repertoires in COVID-19. As for the study in general: In each case, the material was cDNA or gDNA derived from T cells, B-cell-depleted T cells, or PBMCs.

In the authors' methods: Nucleated cell counts were estimated from reference gene primer amplification. TCRdb's copy holds only in-frame clones and misses some; the assay was immunoSEQ multiplex PCR. That table furnishes V, J and clone size, whereas the DNA furnished D and trimming. This table has around 42,000 clones, nearly 90% appearing once. V was shortened by 3 bases and J by 0 bases, with 8 bases between the two germline ends. This CDR3 contains 14 residues. CDR1 and CDR2 from the germline V gene are LNHDA and SQIVND (reference sequence). Material: peripheral blood. The receptor's source is a man aged 45 to 65 with active COVID-19. The chain combines TRBV19 with TRBJ1-1, with a possible D match to TRBD1 (6 bases). The CDR3 DNA reads as TGTGCCAGTAGTATTGAGGGGGTGAACACTGAAGCTTTCTTT. Translated: CASSIEGVNTEAFF. The variable domain in full, completed from reference TRBV19 and TRBJ1-1, reads DGGITQSPKYLFRKEGQNVTLSCEQNLNHDAMYWYRQDPGQGLRLIYYSQIVNDFQKGDIAEGYSVSREKKESFPLTVTSAQKNPTAFYLCASSIEGVNTEAFFGQGTRLTVV.